Listed below are T cell receptor beta chains from one sample, sequenced in a study of regulatory T cells in long-lasting Graves disease. MiXCR, run by TCRdb on the multiplex PCR reads, gives a single entry per CDR3 protein. The sample has approximately 500,000 distinct CDR3 sequences, approximately 21% seen once; the top ten hold about 6.6%. The specimen comprised peripheral blood mononuclear cells (PBMCs), sampled when the disease was refractory, from a patient treated with antithyroid drugs. Receptor source: a female donor with Graves disease. CDR3s include the opening cysteine and the closing phenylalanine or tryptophan. A D gene is named only where the DNA matches it firmly. Clone size, where shown, is once, few, many, or a class for clones that have expanded.

j_gene | v_gene | d_gene | abundance | CDR3aa | CDR3nt
TRBJ1-1 | TRBV9 | NA | NA | CASSVVPFTEAFF | TGTGCCAGCAGCGTAGTGCCCTTCACTGAAGCTTTCTTT
TRBJ2-5 | TRBV7-9 | NA | few | CASSFPRGRNQETQYF | TGTGCCAGCAGCTTCCCCCGGGGGCGTAACCAAGAGACCCAGTACTTC
TRBJ1-1 | TRBV7-9 | TRBD1 | NA | CASSLLRGANTEAFF | TGTGCCAGCAGTCTCCTCAGGGGGGCTAACACTGAAGCTTTCTTT
TRBJ1-6 | TRBV28 | NA | many | CASSRIPSVSPLHF | TGTGCCAGCAGCCGTATACCGTCAGTTTCACCCCTCCACTTT
TRBJ2-7 | TRBV14 | NA | NA | CASSPWGAHEQYF | TGTGCCAGCAGCCCTTGGGGTGCGCACGAGCAGTACTTC
TRBJ1-2 | TRBV15 | NA | few | CATSRRPRGGSYGYTF | TGTGCCACCAGCAGACGGCCGAGGGGCGGTAGCTATGGCTACACCTTC
TRBJ1-1 | TRBV7-9 | NA | NA | CASSFFGNTEAFF | TGTGCCAGCAGCTTTTTTGGTAACACTGAAGCTTTCTTT
TRBJ2-1 | TRBV24-1 | TRBD1 | many | CATSASRTGDLNEQFF | TGTGCCACCAGTGCATCCCGGACAGGGGACTTAAATGAGCAGTTCTTC
TRBJ1-2 | TRBV15 | NA | NA | CATSRDGLEYGYTF | TGTGCCACCAGCAGAGATGGGCTGGAGTATGGCTACACCTTC
TRBJ1-1 | TRBV25-1 | NA | NA | CASLRKENTEAFF | TGTGCCAGCCTCCGGAAGGAAAACACTGAAGCTTTCTTT
TRBJ2-2 | TRBV5-1 | NA | NA | CASSLEQVSSGELFF | TGCGCCAGCAGCTTGGAGCAAGTCAGCTCCGGGGAGCTGTTTTTT
TRBJ1-3 | TRBV10-3 | NA | NA | CAISESGPRSGNTIYF | TGTGCCATCAGTGAGTCGGGACCGCGCTCTGGAAACACCATATATTTT
TRBJ2-1 | TRBV13 | NA | NA | CASSLRGVGNNEQFF | TGTGCCAGCAGCTTAAGGGGAGTCGGGAACAATGAGCAGTTCTTC
TRBJ1-5 | TRBV12-3/TRBV12-4 | NA | NA | CASSLVELGQPQHF | TGTGCCAGCAGTTTAGTGGAGTTGGGTCAGCCCCAGCATTTT
TRBJ2-5 | TRBV5-4 | TRBD1 | NA | CASSLGGAGGKTQYF | TGTGCCAGCAGCTTGGGAGGGGCAGGGGGAAAGACCCAGTACTTC
TRBJ2-7 | TRBV7-9 | TRBD1 | NA | CASSVRQGGVYEQYF | TGTGCCAGCAGCGTAAGACAGGGGGGTGTCTACGAGCAGTACTTC
TRBJ2-7 | TRBV28 | TRBD2 | NA | CASSLGVASGFYEQYF | TGTGCCAGCAGCTTAGGAGTGGCTAGCGGATTCTACGAGCAGTACTTC
TRBJ1-1 | TRBV27 | NA | few | CASSLDQTNTEAFF | TGTGCCAGCAGTTTAGATCAGACGAACACTGAAGCTTTCTTT
TRBJ1-2 | TRBV2 | NA | few | CASSERDTGPSYTF | TGTGCCAGCAGTGAAAGGGACACGGGGCCAAGCTACACCTTC
TRBJ1-1 | TRBV11-3 | NA | NA | CASSLDETATAFF | TGTGCCAGCAGCTTAGATGAGACAGCGACGGCTTTCTTT
TRBJ2-7 | TRBV30 | TRBD2 | NA | CAWSVPGLAGGPAYEQYF | TGTGCCTGGAGTGTACCCGGACTAGCGGGAGGGCCAGCCTACGAGCAGTACTTC
TRBJ2-5 | TRBV27 | NA | many | CASSTGRYQETQYF | TGTGCCAGCAGTACGGGGAGGTACCAAGAGACCCAGTACTTC
TRBJ2-5 | TRBV10-3 | TRBD2 | NA | CATAGTSEKETQYF | TGTGCCACCGCCGGGACTAGCGAGAAAGAGACCCAGTACTTC
TRBJ2-3 | TRBV5-6 | NA | NA | CASSYGTYVASTDTQYF | TGTGCCAGCAGCTACGGGACATATGTCGCTAGCACAGATACGCAGTATTTT
TRBJ2-5 | TRBV27 | NA | many | CASSIYGQSVETQYF | TGTGCCAGCAGTATATATGGACAGAGTGTCGAGACCCAGTACTTC
TRBJ1-1 | TRBV6-1 | NA | few | CASTAGAMNTEAFF | TGTGCCAGCACCGCGGGGGCGATGAACACTGAAGCTTTCTTT
TRBJ2-2 | TRBV19 | TRBD2 | few | CASSIDSGRATGELFF | TGTGCCAGTAGTATAGATTCCGGGAGGGCCACCGGGGAGCTGTTTTTT
TRBJ2-7 | TRBV10-3 | TRBD2 | many | CAISESRAASGYPYEQYF | TGTGCCATCAGTGAGTCCCGGGCGGCTAGCGGGTACCCCTACGAGCAGTACTTC
TRBJ1-1 | TRBV7-3 | NA | NA | CASSPVGENTEAFF | TGTGCCAGCAGCCCAGTCGGAGAGAACACTGAAGCTTTCTTT
TRBJ2-7 | TRBV7-2 | TRBD2 | NA | CASSPAGGRQYEQYF | TGTGCCAGCAGCCCGGCTGGCGGGAGGCAATACGAGCAGTACTTC
TRBJ2-7 | TRBV7-2 | TRBD2 | few | CASSPGTSGSKQYF | TGTGCCAGCAGCCCCGGGACTAGCGGGAGTAAGCAGTACTTC
TRBJ1-1 | TRBV7-2 | NA | few | CASSLAPAGNTEAFF | TGTGCCAGCAGCTTAGCCCCCGCGGGAAACACTGAAGCTTTCTTT
TRBJ1-5 | TRBV28 | NA | many | CASSLSLRSRWQPQHF | TGTGCCAGCAGTTTATCTCTGAGGTCTCGGTGGCAGCCCCAGCATTTT
TRBJ1-1 | TRBV7-9 | NA | NA | CASSLFPPPNTEAFF | TGTGCCAGCAGCTTATTTCCCCCGCCTAACACTGAAGCTTTCTTT
TRBJ2-5 | TRBV4-2 | TRBD2 | NA | CASSQGSAGEETQYF | TGTGCCAGCAGCCAAGGGTCAGCGGGAGAAGAGACCCAGTACTTC
TRBJ2-5 | TRBV2 | TRBD1 | many | CASKRGGEETQYF | TGTGCCAGCAAAAGAGGGGGCGAGGAGACCCAGTACTTC
TRBJ2-7 | TRBV12-3/TRBV12-4 | TRBD2 | many | CASSLHSGRYEQYF | TGTGCCAGCAGTTTGCATAGCGGGAGGTACGAGCAGTACTTC
TRBJ1-1 | TRBV11-2 | NA | NA | CASSLGAGASEAFF | TGTGCCAGCAGCTTAGGAGCGGGGGCTAGTGAAGCTTTCTTT
TRBJ1-1 | TRBV28 | NA | many | CASSLSGIANTEAFF | TGTGCCAGCAGTTTATCGGGGATTGCGAACACTGAAGCTTTCTTT
TRBJ1-5 | TRBV7-2 | NA | NA | CASSYDRYQPQHF | TGTGCCAGCAGCTATGACAGGTATCAGCCCCAGCATTTT
TRBJ2-7 | TRBV29-1 | NA | few | CSVVLTHSSYEQYF | TGCAGCGTTGTCCTGACACACAGCTCCTACGAGCAGTACTTC
TRBJ2-1 | TRBV28 | TRBD1 | many | CASSLIGDSRNEQFF | TGTGCCAGCAGTTTAATTGGGGACAGCAGAAATGAGCAGTTCTTC
TRBJ1-4 | TRBV5-1 | NA | many | CASSSTLVTGIVNEKLFF | TGCGCCAGCAGCTCGACGCTCGTCACCGGGATAGTTAATGAAAAACTGTTTTTT
TRBJ1-1 | TRBV5-1 | TRBD1 | NA | CASSSATGALFF | TGCGCCAGCAGCTCAGCGACAGGGGCTCTTTTCTTT
TRBJ1-5 | TRBV19 | TRBD1 | NA | CASSTTGGNQPQQF | TGTGCCAGTAGTACAACAGGGGGCAATCAGCCCCAGCAATTT
TRBJ1-2 | TRBV6-1 | NA | NA | CASSATANYGYTF | TGTGCCAGCAGTGCGACAGCTAACTATGGCTACACCTTC
TRBJ2-5 | TRBV4-1 | NA | many | CASSQPSTGQETQYF | TGCGCCAGCAGCCAACCATCCACAGGCCAAGAGACCCAGTACTTC
TRBJ2-7 | TRBV7-3 | TRBD2 | many | CASSPGTSGEQYF | TGTGCCAGCAGCCCCGGGACTAGCGGCGAGCAGTACTTC
TRBJ1-1 | TRBV30 | TRBD1 | NA | CAWSPGQNPEAFF | TGTGCCTGGAGCCCGGGACAGAACCCTGAAGCTTTCTTT
TRBJ2-5 | TRBV15 | NA | many | CATSRDGRAQSLETQYF | TGTGCCACCAGCAGAGACGGGCGCGCGCAGAGTTTAGAGACCCAGTACTTC
TRBJ2-7 | TRBV28 | NA | NA | CASSSVGWAEQYF | TGTGCCAGCAGTTCAGTAGGTTGGGCCGAGCAGTACTTC
TRBJ1-2 | TRBV3-1 | TRBD1 | NA | CASRVSDRAGGYTF | TGTGCCAGCAGAGTTTCCGACAGGGCCGGTGGCTACACCTTC
TRBJ1-2 | TRBV12-3/TRBV12-4 | NA | NA | CASSFTPPLPRLGGYTF | TGTGCCAGCAGTTTCACCCCTCCCCTACCCAGGCTGGGGGGCTACACCTTC
TRBJ2-3 | TRBV24-1 | TRBD1 | few | CATSASPGQGPTDTQYF | TGTGCCACCAGTGCTTCCCCGGGACAGGGCCCCACAGATACGCAGTATTTT
TRBJ2-7 | TRBV15 | TRBD2 | NA | CATSRELQGPASGRAYEQYF | TGTGCCACCAGCAGAGAGCTTCAGGGCCCGGCGAGCGGGAGGGCCTACGAGCAGTACTTC
TRBJ2-3 | TRBV20-1 | NA | NA | CSARDTLVRTDTQYF | TGCAGTGCTAGAGATACCCTTGTTAGAACAGATACGCAGTATTTT
TRBJ2-3 | TRBV12-3/TRBV12-4 | NA | NA | CASSYTHTDTQYF | TGTGCCAGCAGTTACACCCACACAGATACGCAGTATTTT
TRBJ2-7 | TRBV7-9 | NA | few | CASSRTAEGHREAEQYF | TGTGCCAGCAGCCGGACCGCGGAGGGCCACAGAGAGGCCGAGCAGTACTTC
TRBJ2-2 | TRBV4-1 | TRBD1 | few | CASRLTGQGAPTGELFF | TGCGCCAGCAGACTTACCGGACAGGGGGCGCCCACCGGGGAGCTGTTTTTT